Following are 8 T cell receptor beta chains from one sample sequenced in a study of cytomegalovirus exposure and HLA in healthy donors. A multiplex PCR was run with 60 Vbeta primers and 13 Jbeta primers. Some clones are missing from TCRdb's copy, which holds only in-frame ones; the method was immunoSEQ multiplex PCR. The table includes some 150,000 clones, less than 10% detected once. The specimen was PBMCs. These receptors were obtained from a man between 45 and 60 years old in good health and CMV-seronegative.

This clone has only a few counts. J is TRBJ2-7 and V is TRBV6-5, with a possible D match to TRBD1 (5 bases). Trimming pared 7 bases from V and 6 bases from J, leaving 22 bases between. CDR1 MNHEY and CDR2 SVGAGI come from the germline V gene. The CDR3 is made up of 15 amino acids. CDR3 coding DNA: TGTGCCAGCACCCTTACTTGGGGTGGGGCGCGCGAGCAGTACTTC. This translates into CASTLTWGGAREQYF.

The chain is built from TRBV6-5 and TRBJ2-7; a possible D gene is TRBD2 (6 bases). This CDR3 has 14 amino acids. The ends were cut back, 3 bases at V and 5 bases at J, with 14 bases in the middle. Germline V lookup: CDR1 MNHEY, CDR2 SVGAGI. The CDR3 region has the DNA TGTGCCAGCAGTTATTTTGGGGGGAGCAACGAGCAGTACTTC. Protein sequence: CASSYFGGSNEQYF.

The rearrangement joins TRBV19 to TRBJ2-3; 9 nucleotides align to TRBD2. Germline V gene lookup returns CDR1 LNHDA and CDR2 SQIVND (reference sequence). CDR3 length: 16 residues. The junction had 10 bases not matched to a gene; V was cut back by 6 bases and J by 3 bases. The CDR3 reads CASRKKAGGSTDTQYF. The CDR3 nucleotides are TGTGCCAGTAGAAAAAAAGCGGGAGGTTCGACAGATACGCAGTATTTT.

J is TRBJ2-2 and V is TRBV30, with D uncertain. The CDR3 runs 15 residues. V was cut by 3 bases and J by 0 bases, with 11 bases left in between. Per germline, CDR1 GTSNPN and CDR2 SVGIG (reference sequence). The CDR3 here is CAWRWRLSNTGELFF. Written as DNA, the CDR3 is TGTGCCTGGAGGTGGCGGCTTTCGAACACCGGGGAGCTGTTTTTT. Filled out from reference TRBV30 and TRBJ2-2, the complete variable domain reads SQTIHQWPATLVQPVGSPLSLECTVEGTSNPNLYWYRQAAGRGLQLLFYSVGIGQISSEVPQNLSASRPQDRQFILSSKKLLLSDSGFYLCAWRWRLSNTGELFFGEGSRLTVL.

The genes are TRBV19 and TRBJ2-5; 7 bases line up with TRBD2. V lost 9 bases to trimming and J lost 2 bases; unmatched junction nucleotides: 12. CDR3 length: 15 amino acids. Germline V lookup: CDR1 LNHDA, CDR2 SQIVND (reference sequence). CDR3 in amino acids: CASSKGLAEQETQYF. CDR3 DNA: TGTGCCAGCTCTAAAGGGCTAGCGGAACAAGAGACCCAGTACTTC.

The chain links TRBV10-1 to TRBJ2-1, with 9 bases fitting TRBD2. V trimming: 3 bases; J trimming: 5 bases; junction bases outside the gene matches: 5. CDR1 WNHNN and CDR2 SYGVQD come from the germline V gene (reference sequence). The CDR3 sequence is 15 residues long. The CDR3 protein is CASSDPSGDDNEQFF. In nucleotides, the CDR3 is TGCGCCAGCAGTGATCCTAGCGGGGACGACAATGAGCAGTTCTTC.

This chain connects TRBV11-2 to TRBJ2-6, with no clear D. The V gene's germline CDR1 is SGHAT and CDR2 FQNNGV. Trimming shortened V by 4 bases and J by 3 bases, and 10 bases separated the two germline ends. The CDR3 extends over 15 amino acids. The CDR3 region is CASSSLRFGANVLTF. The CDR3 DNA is TGTGCCAGCAGCTCCCTCAGGTTTGGGGCCAACGTCCTGACTTTC.

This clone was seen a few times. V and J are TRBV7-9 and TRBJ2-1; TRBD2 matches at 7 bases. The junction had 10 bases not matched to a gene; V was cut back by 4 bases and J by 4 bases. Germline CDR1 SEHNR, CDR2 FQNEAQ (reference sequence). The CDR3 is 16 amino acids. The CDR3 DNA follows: TGTGCCAGCAGCTCGAATCCGGGACTACTTTACAATGAGCAGTTCTTC. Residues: CASSSNPGLLYNEQFF.